Below, 24 T cell receptor beta chains from the same sample are listed, as sequenced in a study of T-cell reconstitution after alpha-beta-depleted transplantation in children. Construction of the TCRbeta library involved unique molecular identifiers. TCRdb analysed the PCR reads with MiXCR anew, one entry per CDR3 protein. The repertoire holds hundreds of thousands of distinct CDR3 sequences, with 10% to 15% as singletons. The sequencing here drew on PBMCs, mostly from graft donor cells, taken 360 days after TCRalphabeta/CD19-depleted stem cell transplant. These receptors originate from a male patient younger than 18 who had a stem cell transplant for acute myeloid leukemia, so the T cells may come from the graft donor.

The chain joins TRBV27 to TRBJ1-1; D remains unclear. With 0 bases removed from V and 5 bases from J, the gap between germline ends came to 10 bases. CDR3 length equals 14 residues. The germline CDR1 and CDR2 sequences are MNHEY and SMNVEV (reference sequence). The CDR3 spells CASSLSGFSTEAFF. In DNA form, the CDR3 reads TGTGCCAGCAGTTTATCCGGGTTCTCAACTGAAGCTTTCTTT.

This clonotype has just a few counts. The V call is TRBV7-2, the J call TRBJ2-2; unclear D gene. The CDR3 totals 12 residues. V was shortened by 3 bases and J by 6 bases, with 5 bases between the two germline ends. Germline V gene data show CDR1 as SGHTA and CDR2 as FQGNSA. The CDR3, as DNA: TGTGCCAGCAGCTTCGAAGCCGGGGAGCTGTTTTTT. Translation: CASSFEAGELFF.

The genes are TRBV20-1 and TRBJ2-3; TRBD2 matches at 10 bases. The junction had 3 bases not matched to a gene; V was cut back by 3 bases and J by 0 bases. This CDR3 comprises 15 residues. Germline loops: CDR1 DFQATT, CDR2 SNEGSKA (reference sequence). DNA for the CDR3: TGCAGTGCTAGTCTTAGCGGGAGGAGCACAGATACGCAGTATTTT. Amino acid sequence: CSASLSGRSTDTQYF.

The table lists this clonotype with a few counts. The V and J genes are TRBV25-1 and TRBJ2-3; 7 bases are shared with TRBD1. Looked up from germline, CDR1 is MGHDK and CDR2 is SYGVNS. CDR3 size: 15 residues. V shed 8 bases, J shed 2 bases, and the junction held 10 bases outside the gene matches. CDR3 bases: TGTGCCAGCGGACTGAGACAGGGCGTCACAGATACGCAGTATTTT. Amino acids: CASGLRQGVTDTQYF.

This clonotype was counted only a few times. The chain couples TRBV7-2 to TRBJ2-1, with 9 bases fitting TRBD1. The germline gives CDR1 SGHTA, CDR2 FQGNSA. The V gene end was trimmed by 4 bases and the J gene end by 8 bases; junction bases not matched to a gene: 12. This CDR3 has 16 amino acids. For the CDR3, the DNA is TGTGCCAGCAGCTCCCGTGACGGGACAGGGTACCATGAGCAGTTCTTC. As protein: CASSSRDGTGYHEQFF.

This chain connects TRBV20-1 to TRBJ2-7; perhaps TRBD1 as D (6 bases). The V gene's germline CDR1 is DFQATT and CDR2 SNEGSKA (reference sequence). The CDR3 has 15 amino acids. Trimming shortened V by 6 bases and J by 4 bases, and 22 bases separated the two germline ends. The CDR3 nucleotides are TGCAGTGCCGATCTCCAGGGGTCACCTCCGTACGAGCAGTACTTC. Translation gives CSADLQGSPPYEQYF.

This clonotype showed up just a few times. The chain combines TRBV6-1 with TRBJ2-3; 7 bases map to TRBD2. CDR1 is MNHNS, CDR2 SASEGT, per germline. J was trimmed by 4 bases and V by 10 bases; bases with no gene match: 17. This CDR3 is 16 amino acids long. CDR3 sequence (DNA): TGTGCCACAGACCCATCGCGGGAGACGGGCCCAGATACGCAGTATTTT. Its translation is CATDPSRETGPDTQYF.

This clonotype was counted only a few times. The chain links TRBV4-3 to TRBJ2-1; 11 positions agree with TRBD2. The ends lost 1 base at V and 1 base at J; junction bases unmatched: 6. CDR1 LGHNA and CDR2 YSLEER come from the germline V gene. The CDR3 has 18 residues. CDR3: CASSQGSGRAGSYNEQFF. The CDR3 DNA reads TGCGCCAGCAGCCAAGGTAGCGGGAGGGCCGGGTCCTACAATGAGCAGTTCTTC.

The genes are TRBV6-1 and TRBJ2-3; no clear D. V lost 6 bases to trimming and J lost 0 bases, with 13 bases between them. Per the germline V gene, CDR1 is MNHNS and CDR2 is SASEGT. The CDR3 is 15 residues long. The CDR3 protein is CASSTYRPSTDTQYF. In DNA form, the CDR3 reads TGTGCCAGCAGCACCTACCGCCCGAGCACAGATACGCAGTATTTT.

This clonotype occurred a few times. This chain links TRBV20-1 with TRBJ2-7, with unresolved D. Germline values: CDR1 DFQATT, CDR2 SNEGSKA (reference sequence). The CDR3 extends over 12 amino acids. The V and J ends lost 4 bases and 3 bases respectively, with 10 bases between them. CDR3 sequence (DNA): TGCAGTGCTAAGGGCAGCCTCTACGAGCAGTACTTC. It yields the protein CSAKGSLYEQYF.

This clonotype was recorded a few times. The chain combines TRBV7-2 with TRBJ1-2, with D perhaps TRBD1 (5 bases). The V end was cut by 6 bases, the J end by 8 bases, with 13 bases between. The CDR3 spans 12 residues. The germline V gene has CDR1 SGHTA and CDR2 FQGNSA. This chain's CDR3 is CASSSQGGGYTF. The CDR3 DNA sequence: TGTGCCAGCAGTTCTCAGGGAGGAGGCTACACCTTC.

The CDR3: CASRGLNDNEQFF. CDR3 bases: TGTGCCAGCAGGGGTCTCAATGACAATGAGCAGTTCTTC. The chain combines TRBV7-3 with TRBJ2-1; D is unclear. V was trimmed by 6 bases and J by 5 bases, leaving 11 bases between them. CDR3 length equals 13 residues. Germline assignment: CDR1 SGHTA and CDR2 FQGTGA.

This clonotype came up a few times. The J gene is TRBJ2-1, the V gene TRBV5-1; TRBD2 agrees at 9 bases. V was clipped by 2 bases and J by 6 bases; unmatched bases: 15. The CDR3 extends over 18 amino acids. Germline CDR1 SGHRS, CDR2 YFSETQ. CDR3 loop: CASSFPDRREGQFNEQFF. The CDR3 region has the DNA TGCGCCAGCAGCTTCCCTGACCGGCGGGAGGGCCAATTCAATGAGCAGTTCTTC.

This clonotype was observed a few times. The V call is TRBV20-1, the J call TRBJ2-5; D is ambiguous. CDR1 and CDR2 from the germline V gene are DFQATT and SNEGSKA (reference sequence). Trimming left V 3 bases short and J 2 bases short, with 7 bases between. The CDR3 length is 12 residues. CDR3 sequence reads: CSASAQQETQYF. The CDR3 DNA sequence: TGCAGTGCTAGTGCCCAGCAAGAGACCCAGTACTTC.

There are many counts of this clonotype. The chain carries TRBV5-1 and TRBJ2-1; 7 positions agree with TRBD1. The V gene end was trimmed by 3 bases and the J gene end by 7 bases; junction bases not matched to a gene: 10. The CDR3 runs to 15 residues. Germline CDR1 SGHRS, CDR2 YFSETQ. The CDR3 coding sequence is TGCGCCAGCAGCTACGACAGGGTTCCAGGGAATGAGCAGTTCTTC. Its protein is CASSYDRVPGNEQFF.

CDR3 sequence: CASSQHRDLLNTGELFF. The CDR3 DNA follows: TGTGCCAGCAGCCAACACCGGGACCTTCTAAACACCGGGGAGCTGTTTTTT. V usage is TRBV14 and J usage is TRBJ2-2; the D gene could be TRBD1 or TRBD2 (5 bases each). CDR1 SGHDN and CDR2 FVKESK come from the germline V gene. The CDR3 runs to 17 residues. V was shortened by 2 bases and J by 2 bases, with 15 bases between the two germline ends.

This clonotype was detected only a few times. The chain joins TRBV19 to TRBJ2-3; TRBD2 matches at 10 bases. The germline V gene has CDR1 LNHDA and CDR2 SQIVND (reference sequence). The CDR3 runs 16 residues. V dropped 6 bases and J dropped 2; count of bases not matched to a gene: 8. Written as DNA, the CDR3 is TGTGCCAGTAGCCCAATAGCGGGGGGCAACACAGATACGCAGTATTTT. Protein sequence: CASSPIAGGNTDTQYF. Together with reference TRBV19 and TRBJ2-3, the CDR3 gives the full variable domain: DGGITQSPKYLFRKEGQNVTLSCEQNLNHDAMYWYRQDPGQGLRLIYYSQIVNDFQKGDIAEGYSVSREKKESFPLTVTSAQKNPTAFYLCASSPIAGGNTDTQYFGPGTRLTVL.

V and J are TRBV29-1 and TRBJ2-1; TRBD1 matches 11 bases. Germline CDR1 and CDR2: SQVTM and ANQGSEA. The V and J ends lost 5 bases and 4 bases, in that order; junction bases with no gene match: 4. The CDR3 runs to 14 residues. Written as DNA, the CDR3 is TGCAGCGTTATGGACAGGGGGCCTTACAATGAGCAGTTCTTC. Protein product: CSVMDRGPYNEQFF.

The V call is TRBV6-1, the J call TRBJ2-1, with 8 bases lining up with TRBD1. J was trimmed by 0 bases and V by 5 bases; bases with no gene match: 9. The CDR3 loop spans 17 amino acids. Looked up from germline, CDR1 is MNHNS and CDR2 is SASEGT. The CDR3 bases are TGTGCCAGCAGTCGCCTAAACGGACAGGGCTCCTACAATGAGCAGTTCTTC. This sequence encodes CASSRLNGQGSYNEQFF.

This clonotype was seen more than once but under ten times. The chain has TRBV12-3 or TRBV12-4 and TRBJ2-3; 9 nucleotides align to TRBD2. Trimming took 9 bases from V and 2 from J; bases not matched to a gene: 12. The CDR3 loop spans 16 amino acids. CDR3 loop: CARRLAVLNNTDTQYF. CDR3 sequence (DNA): TGTGCCAGGAGACTAGCGGTCCTGAATAACACAGATACGCAGTATTTT.

The gene calls are TRBV6-2 or TRBV6-3 and TRBJ2-1; 10 bases fit TRBD1. The CDR3 is made up of 16 amino acids. J lost 3 bases, V lost 7 bases, and 9 bases had no gene match. Looked up from germline, CDR1 is MNHEY and CDR2 is SVGEGT. CDR3 region: CASTLTGTGVYNEQFF. CDR3 nucleotide sequence: TGTGCCAGCACCCTTACCGGGACAGGGGTCTACAATGAGCAGTTCTTC.

In this sample, this clonotype turned up a few times. The chain joins TRBV29-1 to TRBJ2-3, with TRBD2 identical over 12 bases. CDR3 length: 15 residues. V was pared by 7 bases and J by 3 bases, with 8 bases of the junction left unmatched. Germline assignment: CDR1 SQVTM and CDR2 ANQGSEA. The CDR3 sequence is CSAQRTSGMTDTQYF. The CDR3 DNA is TGCAGCGCTCAGAGGACTAGCGGGATGACAGATACGCAGTATTTT.

This CDR3 reads CASSLTINEQFF. The CDR3 region has the DNA TGTGCCAGCAGCCTTACGATAAATGAGCAGTTCTTC. V is TRBV9 and J is TRBJ2-1; D unclear. Trimming removed 4 bases from V and 7 bases from J, with 9 bases in between. Germline V gene lookup returns CDR1 SGDLS and CDR2 YYNGEE. The CDR3 extends over 12 amino acids.

This clonotype was seen a few times. J is TRBJ2-2 and V is TRBV12-3 or TRBV12-4; a weak D match, TRBD1 (5 bases). The V and J ends lost 2 bases and 5 bases respectively, with 9 bases between them. The CDR3 loop spans 14 amino acids. CDR3: CASSLLRATGELFF. Here the CDR3 DNA reads TGTGCCAGCAGTTTACTCAGGGCAACCGGGGAGCTGTTTTTT.